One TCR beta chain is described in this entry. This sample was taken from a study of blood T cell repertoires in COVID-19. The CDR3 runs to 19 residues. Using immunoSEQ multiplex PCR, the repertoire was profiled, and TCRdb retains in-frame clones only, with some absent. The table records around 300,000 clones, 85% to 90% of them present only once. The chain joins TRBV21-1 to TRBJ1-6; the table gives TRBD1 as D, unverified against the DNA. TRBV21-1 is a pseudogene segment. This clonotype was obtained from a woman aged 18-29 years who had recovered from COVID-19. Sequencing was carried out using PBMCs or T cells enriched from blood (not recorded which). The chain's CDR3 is CASSNVLQYPIENNSPLHF. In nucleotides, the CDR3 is TGTGCCAGCAGCAATGTGTTACAGTATCCTATAGAGAATAATTCACCCCTCCACTTT.